What follows is one TCR beta chain and its context. This clonotype was counted ten times or more. Its recognized antigen is unknown. No base qualities exist here, and no much larger clone lies one base off it. These data belong to a study of identical twins (dated by TCRdb to 2016 to 2017). Broadly, across the study: To test whether fetal clonotypes persist, this study deep-sequenced TCR alpha and beta repertoires from monozygotic twins, from unrelated adults of various ages, and from cord blood. To rule out contamination, the twin experiments were replicated at different times with different library preparation protocols. The research as a whole found: Conclusions relied on cross-sectional statistical analysis, since the same donors could not be followed over many years. Abundant cord blood beta clonotypes had fewer insertions, young adult naive repertoires showed a similar but weaker trend, and memory repertoires showed no such trend. In monozygotic twins, recombination models systematically underestimated out-of-frame TCR alpha sharing, but the models matched the sharing seen between unrelated individuals. Invariant T cells such as MAIT and iNKT could partly confound zero-insertion analyses, although diverse VJ usage argued against such confounding for most clonotypes. Excess twin sharing in beta out-of-frame sequences was weaker because fewer shared sequences lowered the signal-to-noise ratio. Out-of-frame TCR alpha sequences shared between twins showed an excess of low generation-probability sequences compared with coincidental sharing between unrelated individuals.

Only healthy Caucasian donors were included. Library method: 5' RACE. Sequencing took place on an Illumina HiSeq 2000. Template switching introduced a universal primer binding site; the final cDNA contained a unique molecular identifier, enabling accurate counting of TCR cDNA molecules. Specific primers in the conserved constant-segment region were used to synthesize first-strand cDNA for the TCR alpha and beta chains. To control for contamination, every cDNA library was double barcoded, receiving both a SMART-Mk sample barcode and Illumina barcodes. TruSeq adapter sequences and Illumina sample barcodes were added in two successive PCR steps. The Illumina HiSeq platform was used with custom primers to sequence TCR alpha and beta cDNA libraries. The paper's processing steps were these. MiGEC processed the raw reads to extract unique molecular identifiers, while MiXCR was used to determine the CDR3 positions. Recombination models were inferred per individual with the repgenHMM and IGoR tools using an EM algorithm. The tcR package in R was used for shared clonotype analysis, with sharing normalized by the product of cloneset sizes. To study raw recombination without the effects of thymic and clonal selection, out-of-frame nonproductive sequences were analyzed. TCRdb ran its own pipeline on the public reads, namely fastp trimming at Q25 and MiXCR clone calling, and kept in-frame beta chains. One record per CDR3 amino acid sequence lists the most common genes and DNA. Clone size and V and J calls follow TCRdb, not the original study. The sample contains around 1.7 million distinct CDR3 sequences, about 31% of them found a single time. Less than 0.35% of the sample is taken by the ten largest.

Reading from cysteine to phenylalanine, the CDR3 counts 13 amino acids. The retained sequence is limited to the CDR3, 39 bases, with the frame set at the first base. V has 5 bases trimmed and J has 5 bases trimmed; junction bases matching no gene number 7. CDR1 and CDR2 are read off the germline V gene as SGDLS and YYNGEE. Sequencing input: cord blood. The clonotype originates from a newborn girl in good health. The chain uses TRBV9 and TRBJ2-7; TRBD1 lines up with 7 middle nucleotides. The CDR3: CASSLGGSHEQYF. The DNA is TGTGCCAGCAGTTTAGGGGGCAGTCACGAGCAGTACTTC.